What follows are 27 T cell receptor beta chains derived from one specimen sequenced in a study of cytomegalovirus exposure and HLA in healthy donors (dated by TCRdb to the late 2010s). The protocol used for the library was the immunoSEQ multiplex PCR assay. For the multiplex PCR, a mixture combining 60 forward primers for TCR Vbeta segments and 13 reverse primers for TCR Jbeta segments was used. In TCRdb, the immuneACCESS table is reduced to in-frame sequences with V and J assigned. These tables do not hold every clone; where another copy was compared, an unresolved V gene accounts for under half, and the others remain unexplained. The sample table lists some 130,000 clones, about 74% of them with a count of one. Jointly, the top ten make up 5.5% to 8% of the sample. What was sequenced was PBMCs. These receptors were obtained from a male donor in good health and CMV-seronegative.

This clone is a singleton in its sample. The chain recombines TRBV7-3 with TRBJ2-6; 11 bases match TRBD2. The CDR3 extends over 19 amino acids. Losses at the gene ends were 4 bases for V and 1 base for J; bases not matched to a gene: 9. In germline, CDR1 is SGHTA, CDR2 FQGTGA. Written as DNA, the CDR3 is TGTGCCAGCAGCTCCCCGGGACTAGCGGACCTTTCTGGGGCCAACGTCCTGACTTTC. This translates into CASSSPGLADLSGANVLTF.

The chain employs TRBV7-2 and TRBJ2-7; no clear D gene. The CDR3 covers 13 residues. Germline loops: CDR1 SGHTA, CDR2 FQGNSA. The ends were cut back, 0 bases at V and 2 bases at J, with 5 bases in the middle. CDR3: CASSLALPYEQYF. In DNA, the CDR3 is TGTGCCAGCAGCTTAGCCCTCCCCTACGAGCAGTACTTC.

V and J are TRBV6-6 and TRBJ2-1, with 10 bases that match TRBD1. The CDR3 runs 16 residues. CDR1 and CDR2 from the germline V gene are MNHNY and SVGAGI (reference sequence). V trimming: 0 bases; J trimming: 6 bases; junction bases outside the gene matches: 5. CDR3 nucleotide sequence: TGTGCCAGCAGTTACTCCGGGACAGGGGTGGCCAATGAGCAGTTCTTC. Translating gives CASSYSGTGVANEQFF.

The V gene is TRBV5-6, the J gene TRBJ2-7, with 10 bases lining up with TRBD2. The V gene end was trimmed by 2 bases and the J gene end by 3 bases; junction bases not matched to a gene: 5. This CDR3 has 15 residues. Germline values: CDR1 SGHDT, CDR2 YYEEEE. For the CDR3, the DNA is TGTGCCAGCAGCTTTTTGCTAGCGGGAGTCTACGAGCAGTACTTC. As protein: CASSFLLAGVYEQYF.

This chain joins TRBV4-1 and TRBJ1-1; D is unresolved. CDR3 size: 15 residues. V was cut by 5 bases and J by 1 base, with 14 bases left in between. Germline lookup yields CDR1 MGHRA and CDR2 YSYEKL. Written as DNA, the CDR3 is TGCGCCAGCAGCTGGGCGCATGCCGGGAACACTGAAGCTTTCTTT. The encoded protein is CASSWAHAGNTEAFF.

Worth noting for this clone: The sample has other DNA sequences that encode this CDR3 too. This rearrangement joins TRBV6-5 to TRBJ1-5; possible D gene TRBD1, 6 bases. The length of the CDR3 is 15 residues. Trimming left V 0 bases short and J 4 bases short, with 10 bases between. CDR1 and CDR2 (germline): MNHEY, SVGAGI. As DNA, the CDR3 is TGTGCCAGCAGTTACTCCGGGGGGGCGAATCAGCCCCAGCATTTT. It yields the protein CASSYSGGANQPQHF.

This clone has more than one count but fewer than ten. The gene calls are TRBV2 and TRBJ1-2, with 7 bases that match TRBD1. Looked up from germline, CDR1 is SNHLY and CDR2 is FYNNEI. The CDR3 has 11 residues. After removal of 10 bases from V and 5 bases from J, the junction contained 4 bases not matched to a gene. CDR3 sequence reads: CATGTDYGYTF. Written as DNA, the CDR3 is TGTGCCACCGGGACAGATTATGGCTACACCTTC.

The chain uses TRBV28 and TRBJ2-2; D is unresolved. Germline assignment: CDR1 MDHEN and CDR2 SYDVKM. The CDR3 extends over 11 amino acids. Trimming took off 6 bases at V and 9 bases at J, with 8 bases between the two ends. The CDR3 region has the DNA TGTGCCAGCAGCCTAAGTAGGGAGCTGTTTTTT. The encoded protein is CASSLSRELFF.

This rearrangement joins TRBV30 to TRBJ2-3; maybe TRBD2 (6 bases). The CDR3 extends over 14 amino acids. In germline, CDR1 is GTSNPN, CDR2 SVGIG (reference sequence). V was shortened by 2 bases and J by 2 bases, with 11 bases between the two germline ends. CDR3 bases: TGTGCCTGGAGTATGGCGGGGATCACAGATACGCAGTATTTT. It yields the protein CAWSMAGITDTQYF.

The CDR3, as DNA: TGTGCCAGCAGTGAAGGGGACGGGATAGCGGACCGCTACGAGCAGTACTTC. Its protein is CASSEGDGIADRYEQYF. The J gene is TRBJ2-7, the V gene TRBV6-1, with a weak D call TRBD2 (6 bases). Germline-derived CDR1 and CDR2 are MNHNS and SASEGT. The V end lost 1 base, the J end lost 3 bases, and 19 bases lay between the germline ends. This CDR3 has 17 residues.

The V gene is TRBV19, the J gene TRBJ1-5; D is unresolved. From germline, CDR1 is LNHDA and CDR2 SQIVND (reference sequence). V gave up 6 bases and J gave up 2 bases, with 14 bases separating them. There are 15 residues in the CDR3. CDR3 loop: CASSPAAAGNQPQHF. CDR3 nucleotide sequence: TGTGCCAGTAGCCCGGCGGCAGCCGGCAATCAGCCCCAGCATTTT.

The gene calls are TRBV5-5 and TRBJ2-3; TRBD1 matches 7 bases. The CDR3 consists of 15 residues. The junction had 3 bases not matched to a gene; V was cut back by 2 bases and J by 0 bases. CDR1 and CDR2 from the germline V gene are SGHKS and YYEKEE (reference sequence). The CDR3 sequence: CASSFDRDSTDTQYF. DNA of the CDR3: TGTGCCAGCAGCTTTGACAGGGATAGCACAGATACGCAGTATTTT.

This chain's CDR3 is CASSLPGGRNEQFF. CDR3 coding DNA: TGTGCCAGCAGTTTGCCGGGGGGGCGCAATGAGCAGTTCTTC. The chain has TRBV28 and TRBJ2-1; 8 nucleotides agree with TRBD2. After removal of 3 bases from V and 6 bases from J, the junction contained 4 bases not matched to a gene. There are 14 residues in the CDR3. CDR1 and CDR2 from the germline V gene are MDHEN and SYDVKM.

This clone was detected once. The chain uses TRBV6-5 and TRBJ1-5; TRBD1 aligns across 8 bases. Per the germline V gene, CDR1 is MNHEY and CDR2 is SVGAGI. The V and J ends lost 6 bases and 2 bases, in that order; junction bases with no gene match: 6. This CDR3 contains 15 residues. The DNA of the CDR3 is TGTGCCAGCAGCACTGACAGGGGAGGCAATCAGCCCCAGCATTTT. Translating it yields CASSTDRGGNQPQHF.

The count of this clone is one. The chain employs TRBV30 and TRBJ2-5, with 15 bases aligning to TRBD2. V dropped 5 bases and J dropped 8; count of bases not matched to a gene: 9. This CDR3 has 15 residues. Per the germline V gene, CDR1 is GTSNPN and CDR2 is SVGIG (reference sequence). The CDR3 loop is CAWARGLAGGATQYF. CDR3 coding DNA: TGTGCCTGGGCCCGAGGACTAGCGGGGGGGGCAACCCAGTACTTC.

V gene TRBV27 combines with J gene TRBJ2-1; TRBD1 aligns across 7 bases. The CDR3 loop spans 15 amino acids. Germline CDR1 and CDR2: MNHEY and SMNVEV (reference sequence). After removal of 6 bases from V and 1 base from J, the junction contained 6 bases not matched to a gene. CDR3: CASRVPGQSYNEQFF. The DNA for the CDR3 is TGTGCCAGCAGGGTTCCGGGACAGTCCTACAATGAGCAGTTCTTC.

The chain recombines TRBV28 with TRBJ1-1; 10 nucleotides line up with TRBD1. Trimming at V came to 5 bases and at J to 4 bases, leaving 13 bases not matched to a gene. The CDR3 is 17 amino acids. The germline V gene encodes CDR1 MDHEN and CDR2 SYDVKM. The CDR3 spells CASSRQLGGQGLTEAFF. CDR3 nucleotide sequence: TGTGCCAGCAGTCGTCAATTAGGGGGACAGGGGCTCACTGAAGCTTTCTTT.

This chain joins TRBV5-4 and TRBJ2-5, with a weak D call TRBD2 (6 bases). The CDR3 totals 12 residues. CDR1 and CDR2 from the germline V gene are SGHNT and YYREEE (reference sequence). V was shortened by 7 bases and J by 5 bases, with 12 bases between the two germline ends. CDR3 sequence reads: CASGTSWETQYF. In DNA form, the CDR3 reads TGTGCCAGCGGTACTAGCTGGGAGACCCAGTACTTC.

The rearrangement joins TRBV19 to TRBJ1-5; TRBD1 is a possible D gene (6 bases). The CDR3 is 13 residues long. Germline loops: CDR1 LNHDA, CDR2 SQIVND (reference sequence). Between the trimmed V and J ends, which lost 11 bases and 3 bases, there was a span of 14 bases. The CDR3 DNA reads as TGTGCCGGGGCACAGGGATCCAATCAGCCCCAGCATTTT. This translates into CAGAQGSNQPQHF.

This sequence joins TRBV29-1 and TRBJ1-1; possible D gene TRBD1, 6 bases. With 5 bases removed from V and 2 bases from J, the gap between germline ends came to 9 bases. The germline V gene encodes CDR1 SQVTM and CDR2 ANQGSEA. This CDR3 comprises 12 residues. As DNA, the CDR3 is TGCAGCGTTCAACAGGGAAACACTGAAGCTTTCTTT. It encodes CSVQQGNTEAFF.

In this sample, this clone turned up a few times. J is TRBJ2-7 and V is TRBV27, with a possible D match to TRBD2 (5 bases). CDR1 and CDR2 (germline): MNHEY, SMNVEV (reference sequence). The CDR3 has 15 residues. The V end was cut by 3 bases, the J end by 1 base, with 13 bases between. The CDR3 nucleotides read TGTGCCAGCAGTTTTCTTACAGACTATTCCTACGAGCAGTACTTC. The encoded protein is CASSFLTDYSYEQYF.

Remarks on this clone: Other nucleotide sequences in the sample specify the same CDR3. The CDR3 loop reads CASSYETGVTDTQYF. CDR3 nucleotide sequence: TGTGCCAGCAGTTACGAGACGGGAGTCACAGATACGCAGTATTTT. The chain links TRBV6-5 to TRBJ2-3; D may be TRBD2 (6 bases). This CDR3 contains 15 residues. Trimming left V 2 bases short and J 2 bases short, with 11 bases between. Looked up from germline, CDR1 is MNHEY and CDR2 is SVGAGI.

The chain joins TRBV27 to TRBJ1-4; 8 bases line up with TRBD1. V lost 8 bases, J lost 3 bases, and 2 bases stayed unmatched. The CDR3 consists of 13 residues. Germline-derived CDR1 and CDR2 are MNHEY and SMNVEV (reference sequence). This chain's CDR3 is CASRDRPNEKLFF. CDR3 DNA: TGTGCCAGCCGGGACAGGCCTAATGAAAAACTGTTTTTT.

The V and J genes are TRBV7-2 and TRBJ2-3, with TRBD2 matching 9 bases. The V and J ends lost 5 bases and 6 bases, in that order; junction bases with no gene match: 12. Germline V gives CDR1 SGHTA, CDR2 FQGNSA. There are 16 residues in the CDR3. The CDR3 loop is CASSIVVAGAGDTQYF. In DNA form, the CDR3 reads TGTGCCAGCAGCATCGTAGTAGCGGGGGCAGGGGATACGCAGTATTTT.

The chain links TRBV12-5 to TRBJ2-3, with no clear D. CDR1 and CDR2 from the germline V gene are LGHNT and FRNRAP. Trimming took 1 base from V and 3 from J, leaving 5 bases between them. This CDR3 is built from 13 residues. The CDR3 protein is CASGLGQTDTQYF. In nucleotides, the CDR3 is TGTGCTAGTGGTTTGGGGCAGACAGATACGCAGTATTTT.

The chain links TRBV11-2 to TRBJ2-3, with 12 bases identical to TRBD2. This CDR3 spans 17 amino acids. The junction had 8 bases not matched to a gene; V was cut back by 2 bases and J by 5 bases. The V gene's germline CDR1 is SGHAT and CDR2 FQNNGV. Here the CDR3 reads CASSLSPTSGRKDTQYF. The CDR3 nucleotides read TGTGCCAGCAGCTTATCCCCGACTAGCGGGAGAAAAGATACGCAGTATTTT.

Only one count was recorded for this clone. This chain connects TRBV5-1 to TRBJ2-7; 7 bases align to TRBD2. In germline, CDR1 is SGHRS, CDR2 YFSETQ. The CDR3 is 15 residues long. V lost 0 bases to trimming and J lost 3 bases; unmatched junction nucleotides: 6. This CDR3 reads CASSLARSSGYEQYF. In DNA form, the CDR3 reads TGCGCCAGCAGCTTGGCCAGGTCTAGCGGCTACGAGCAGTACTTC.